This record looks at one T cell receptor beta chain sequence and its context. Its target is unknown. Building of the TCR beta libraries involved iRepertoire HTBI primers and Arm-PCR of CDR3 regions. From the multiplex PCR reads, TCRdb called clonotypes with MiXCR, one entry per CDR3 protein. Of approximately 400,000 distinct CDR3 sequences listed, approximately 16% are singletons. Time point denoted: newly diagnosed GD, antithyroid drugs for less than 3 months. PBMCs were the source of the RNA used for TCR sequencing. Each patient gave approximately 9 milliliters of EDTA-anticoagulated peripheral blood. The sample originates from a study of regulatory T cells in long-lasting Graves disease. Germline V gene lookup returns CDR1 SQVTM and CDR2 ANQGSEA. This CDR3 region has 17 residues. Trimming pared 1 base from V and 4 bases from J, leaving 22 bases between. Findings and caveats of the study: The study found persistent patients shared more public clonotypes (over 2,500) than new patients (over 850).

This same sample was also taken into another study, of T cells in Graves' hyperthyroidism and ophthalmopathy.

The sequence derives from a middle-aged woman with Graves disease. The sample was peripheral blood mononuclear cells (PBMCs), taken at new diagnosis, from a patient treated with antithyroid drugs. The rearrangement links TRBV29-1 to TRBJ1-2, with a possible D match to TRBD1 (6 bases). The CDR3 DNA reads TGCAGCGTTGAAGGGGTCACCGGGGGGGCCCGTACCTATGGCTACACCTTC. This translates into CSVEGVTGGARTYGYTF.